A single sample is the source of the 31 T cell receptor beta chains below, sequenced in a study of response to subunit inactivated influenza vaccine (dated 2018 in TCRdb). This specimen's time point label, interpreted: 40 to 45 days after influenza vaccine administration. Preparation of the library involved RT-PCR. Sequencing instrument: Illumina HiSeq 2500. TCRdb trimmed the raw reads at Q25, called clones with MiXCR and kept productive beta chains. CDR3 protein sequences are deduplicated, and each keeps its most common genes and DNA. The sample table contains about half a million distinct CDR3 sequences; only one count was recorded for about 10% of them. The biggest ten clones account for approximately 12% of the sample. This specimen consisted of PBMCs from blood, obtained 40 to 50 days after vaccination. Every receptor here comes from a man aged 45 to 65 who received an inactivated influenza vaccine. Donor details come from another sample of the same person, matched by shared clones.

This chain connects TRBV7-9 to TRBJ1-2; 7 positions agree with TRBD1. Germline loops: CDR1 SEHNR, CDR2 FQNEAQ (reference sequence). With V trimmed by 9 bases and J by 8 bases, 15 bases remained unmatched. The CDR3 is 14 amino acids. The CDR3 sequence is CASWRQGRGGGYTF. The CDR3 region has the DNA TGTGCCAGTTGGCGACAGGGAAGAGGAGGCGGCTACACCTTC.

This clonotype has at least ten counts. The chain has TRBV6-2 or TRBV6-3 and TRBJ2-5; the D gene is possibly TRBD1 (6 bases). Germline V lookup: CDR1 MNHEY, CDR2 SVGEGT. V lost 6 bases and J 0 bases, leaving 8 bases between the germline ends. This CDR3 spans 13 amino acids. The CDR3 reads CASSGQYQETQYF. In nucleotides, the CDR3 is TGTGCCAGCAGCGGACAGTACCAAGAGACCCAGTACTTC.

This clonotype occurred a few times. The gene calls are TRBV15 and TRBJ2-1, with 9 bases identical to TRBD2. V was clipped by 5 bases and J by 9 bases; unmatched bases: 17. Looked up from germline, CDR1 is LNHNV and CDR2 is YYDKDF (reference sequence). This CDR3 spans 17 amino acids. CDR3 sequence: CATSLTPPGLAPVEQFF. The DNA for the CDR3 is TGTGCCACCAGCTTAACCCCACCGGGACTAGCCCCCGTTGAGCAGTTCTTC.

The gene calls are TRBV12-3 or TRBV12-4 and TRBJ1-1, with 8 positions matching TRBD1. The CDR3 is 14 amino acids. Trimming cost V 5 bases and J 4 bases; bases outside gene matches: 6. The CDR3 DNA reads TGTGCCAGCAGTCCCTTACAGGGGGTCACTGAAGCTTTCTTT. This gives the protein CASSPLQGVTEAFF.

The chain has TRBV28 and TRBJ2-2; no clear D. Trimming left V 4 bases short and J 6 bases short, with 9 bases between. Per germline, CDR1 MDHEN and CDR2 SYDVKM. CDR3 length equals 13 residues. CDR3 sequence reads: CASSSTPPGELFF. The CDR3 DNA is TGTGCCAGCAGTTCCACTCCGCCCGGGGAGCTGTTTTTT.

The sample holds many counts of this clonotype. The chain combines TRBV29-1 with TRBJ2-1; a possible D gene is TRBD2 (6 bases). CDR1 and CDR2 (germline): SQVTM, ANQGSEA. V was pared by 7 bases and J by 0 bases, with 13 bases between. The CDR3 is 14 residues long. The CDR3 region is CSASGGSSYNEQFF. The CDR3 DNA sequence: TGCAGCGCCTCTGGGGGGAGCTCCTACAATGAGCAGTTCTTC.

This clonotype was seen a handful of times. The CDR3 loop is CASSLVPDPSYGYTF. The CDR3 coding sequence is TGTGCCAGCAGCTTAGTTCCGGACCCGAGTTATGGCTACACCTTC. The chain carries TRBV7-2 and TRBJ1-2; no clear D. The germline V gene has CDR1 SGHTA and CDR2 FQGNSA. The CDR3 is 15 residues long. Deletions cut 1 base from V and 5 bases from J, with 14 bases between.

The sample holds a few counts of this clonotype. The chain joins TRBV27 to TRBJ2-3, with 11 bases lining up with TRBD2. The V segment lost 5 bases and the J segment 6 bases; nucleotides outside the gene matches: 4. The CDR3 is 14 amino acids. Germline V gene data show CDR1 as MNHEY and CDR2 as SMNVEV (reference sequence). The CDR3 DNA sequence: TGTGCCAGCAGTATCCGACTAGCGGGGGATACGCAGTATTTT. Its translation is CASSIRLAGDTQYF.

The genes are TRBV6-1 and TRBJ2-7, with D possibly matching TRBD1 (6 bases). V shed 4 bases and J shed 5 bases, with 12 bases lying between them. Germline loops: CDR1 MNHNS, CDR2 SASEGT. This CDR3 contains 13 residues. The CDR3 loop reads CASSAAGDNEQYF. The CDR3, as DNA: TGTGCCAGCAGTGCGGCAGGGGATAACGAGCAGTACTTC.

This chain's CDR3 is CASTEQPTNNSPLHF. As DNA, the CDR3 is TGCGCCAGCACCGAACAGCCTACAAATAATTCACCCCTCCACTTT. This rearrangement joins TRBV5-1 to TRBJ1-6; D gene unclear. Germline V CDR1 and CDR2: SGHRS, YFSETQ. With 6 bases removed from V and 5 bases from J, the gap between germline ends came to 15 bases. This CDR3 region has 15 residues.

This clonotype was seen more than once but under ten times. V and J are TRBV5-1 and TRBJ2-3; no definite D call. The germline V and J ends were trimmed by 6 bases and 0 bases, with 11 bases remaining between them. This CDR3 region has 14 residues. CDR1 is SGHRS and CDR2 is YFSETQ in the germline V gene. In DNA, the CDR3 is TGCGCCAGCAAAGATGGTGGGAGCACAGATACGCAGTATTTT. It translates to CASKDGGSTDTQYF.

The rearrangement links TRBV20-1 to TRBJ2-6; TRBD1 aligns across 9 bases. This CDR3 spans 16 amino acids. From germline, CDR1 is DFQATT and CDR2 SNEGSKA (reference sequence). The V segment lost 5 bases and the J segment 0 bases; nucleotides outside the gene matches: 5. CDR3 residues: CSAFRTGASGANVLTF. For the CDR3, the DNA is TGCAGTGCTTTCCGGACAGGGGCCTCTGGGGCCAACGTCCTGACTTTC.

In this sample, this clonotype turned up a few times. The rearrangement uses TRBV28 and TRBJ2-5; D unresolved. Trimming stripped 6 bases from V and 2 bases from J, with 10 bases between. Germline V gene data show CDR1 as MDHEN and CDR2 as SYDVKM. The CDR3 covers 13 residues. This CDR3 reads CASRRPQQETQYF. The CDR3 DNA reads TGTGCCAGCAGACGACCTCAGCAAGAGACCCAGTACTTC.

The rearrangement joins TRBV7-2 to TRBJ2-4; no clear D gene. CDR1 SGHTA and CDR2 FQGNSA come from the germline V gene. Deletions cut 6 bases from V and 5 bases from J, with 11 bases between. This CDR3 has 13 amino acids. CDR3 DNA: TGTGCCAGCAGGGCCAGGATCGAAAACATTCAGTACTTC. Its protein product is CASRARIENIQYF.

This clonotype was seen only a few times. J is TRBJ1-5 and V is TRBV3-1; D gene ambiguous. Germline-derived CDR1 and CDR2 are LGHDT and YNNKEL (reference sequence). The ends were cut back, 1 base at V and 5 bases at J, with 9 bases in the middle. The CDR3 is made up of 14 amino acids. The CDR3 loop reads CASSQALSYQPQHF. The CDR3 nucleotides read TGTGCCAGCAGCCAAGCATTGAGTTATCAGCCCCAGCATTTT.

This rearrangement joins TRBV4-2 to TRBJ2-1; 11 positions match TRBD2. The CDR3 is 15 residues long. Germline V gene sequence: CDR1 LGHNA, CDR2 YNFKEQ. V dropped 1 base and J dropped 4; count of bases not matched to a gene: 0. The CDR3 loop is CASSQASGGYNEQFF. The CDR3 region has the DNA TGTGCCAGCAGCCAAGCTAGCGGGGGGTACAATGAGCAGTTCTTC.

The rearrangement joins TRBV2 to TRBJ1-4; D call uncertain. V gave up 7 bases and J gave up 0 bases, with 15 bases separating them. CDR1 and CDR2 from the germline V gene are SNHLY and FYNNEI. The CDR3 sequence is 16 residues long. The CDR3 spells CASILHPPTTNEKLFF. The DNA of the CDR3 is TGTGCCAGCATACTCCATCCACCAACAACTAATGAAAAACTGTTTTTT.

The count of this clonotype is one. J is TRBJ2-7 and V is TRBV5-1, with no clear D. Germline CDR1 is SGHRS and CDR2 is YFSETQ. Trimming took 5 bases from V and 2 from J, leaving 14 bases between them. This CDR3 region has 14 residues. In nucleotides, the CDR3 is TGCGCCAGCAGACCCATTCCAGAGACCTACGAGCAGTACTTC. Translated, it gives CASRPIPETYEQYF.

The chain has TRBV24-1 and TRBJ1-1, with TRBD1 matching over 12 bases. In germline, CDR1 is KGHDR, CDR2 SFDVKD. V lost 4 bases and J lost 3; bases outside the gene matches: 8. CDR3 length: 17 residues. CDR3 sequence: CATSEPGTGGLDTEAFF. CDR3 nucleotides: TGTGCCACCAGTGAGCCCGGGACAGGGGGCCTAGACACTGAAGCTTTCTTT.

This clonotype was found a few times. The rearrangement links TRBV20-1 to TRBJ2-3, with TRBD2 identical over 11 bases. This CDR3 is 12 amino acids long. Germline CDR1 is DFQATT and CDR2 is SNEGSKA (reference sequence). V lost 7 bases to trimming and J lost 9 bases; unmatched junction nucleotides: 6. CDR3 protein: CSVAGGPGTQYF. The CDR3 bases are TGCAGTGTAGCGGGGGGGCCAGGGACGCAGTATTTT.

This clonotype was recorded a few times. J is TRBJ2-2 and V is TRBV21-1; the tabulated D call, TRBD1, remains unverified against the DNA. TRBV21-1 is a pseudogene segment. The CDR3 has 22 amino acids. CDR3 sequence reads: CASTAESFPGPSTHSNTGELFF. Here the CDR3 DNA reads TGTGCCAGCACCGCAGAGAGCTTCCCGGGACCCAGCACCCACTCAAACACCGGGGAGCTGTTTTTT.

This clonotype appeared a few times. The CDR3 is CATSRDLNEKLFF. The CDR3 region has the DNA TGTGCCACCAGCAGGGACTTGAATGAAAAACTGTTTTTT. The V and J genes are TRBV15 and TRBJ1-4; D gene uncertain. The CDR3 has 13 amino acids. Germline V gene data show CDR1 as LNHNV and CDR2 as YYDKDF (reference sequence). The V gene lost 3 bases and the J gene lost 5 bases, with 7 bases spanning the gap. The entire variable domain, with the rest obtained from reference TRBV15 and TRBJ1-4, is as follows: DAMVIQNPRYQVTQFGKPVTLSCSQTLNHNVMYWYQQKSSQAPKLLFHYYDKDFNNEADTPDNFQSRRPNTSFCFLDIRSPGLGDTAMYLCATSRDLNEKLFFGSGTQLSVL.

The rearrangement uses TRBV5-1 and TRBJ2-3; 13 bases are shared with TRBD2. CDR1 and CDR2 from the germline V gene are SGHRS and YFSETQ. The V segment lost 7 bases and the J segment 0 bases; nucleotides outside the gene matches: 11. The CDR3 is made up of 18 amino acids. The CDR3 coding sequence is TGCGCCAGCCGACCCCTGAGGACTAGCGGGGGTAGCACAGATACGCAGTATTTT. It specifies CASRPLRTSGGSTDTQYF.

J is TRBJ2-3 and V is TRBV7-2, with 11 bases matching TRBD2. CDR1 and CDR2 from the germline V gene are SGHTA and FQGNSA. V lost 1 base and J lost 5; bases outside the gene matches: 5. CDR3 length: 16 amino acids. The CDR3 nucleotides are TGTGCCAGCAGCTTAGTAGCGGGGGGGCGGAGAGATACGCAGTATTTT. Protein sequence: CASSLVAGGRRDTQYF.

This clonotype came up many times. The genes are TRBV12-3 or TRBV12-4 and TRBJ2-1, with 11 positions matching TRBD2. The CDR3 sequence is 17 residues long. The trim removed 4 bases at V and 7 bases at J, leaving 12 bases unmatched. The CDR3 loop is CASSSVLLAGGNNEQFF. CDR3 sequence (DNA): TGTGCCAGCAGTTCCGTCCTTCTAGCGGGGGGAAATAATGAGCAGTTCTTC.

This clonotype has at least ten counts. V is TRBV20-1 and J is TRBJ2-5; D ambiguous. The germline V and J ends were trimmed by 0 bases and 4 bases, with 12 bases remaining between them. This CDR3 is 14 amino acids long. CDR1 is DFQATT, CDR2 SNEGSKA, per germline (reference sequence). The chain's CDR3 is CSARDGFIGETQYF. CDR3 coding DNA: TGCAGTGCTAGAGATGGTTTTATCGGAGAGACCCAGTACTTC.

This clonotype has more than one count but fewer than ten. This chain links TRBV6-4 with TRBJ2-6; 8 nucleotides match TRBD1. Looked up from germline, CDR1 is MRHNA and CDR2 is SNTAGT. CDR3 length: 18 residues. The junction had 10 bases not matched to a gene; V was cut back by 6 bases and J by 0 bases. In nucleotides, the CDR3 is TGTGCCAGCAGCCCGACAGGGGACCTCTACTCTGGGGCCAACGTCCTGACTTTC. Translation gives CASSPTGDLYSGANVLTF.

Ten or more counts support this clonotype. The V gene is TRBV3-1, the J gene TRBJ2-7; D remains ambiguous. From germline, CDR1 is LGHDT and CDR2 YNNKEL (reference sequence). The CDR3 covers 14 residues. The germline V and J ends were trimmed by 0 bases and 0 bases, with 6 bases remaining between them. Here the CDR3 reads CASSQEQLSYEQYF. The CDR3 nucleotides are TGTGCCAGCAGCCAAGAACAGCTCTCCTACGAGCAGTACTTC.

The table lists this clonotype with many counts. The chain couples TRBV5-6 to TRBJ2-1; 11 positions match TRBD2. V lost 4 bases and J lost 9; bases outside the gene matches: 6. The length of the CDR3 is 14 residues. Germline CDR1 SGHDT, CDR2 YYEEEE. The DNA of the CDR3 is TGTGCCAGCAGCCGTGGACTAGCGGGTAGTGAGCAGTTCTTC. Protein: CASSRGLAGSEQFF.

This clonotype turned up a few times. The rearrangement links TRBV12-3 or TRBV12-4 to TRBJ2-2, with 9 positions matching TRBD1. V trimming: 5 bases; J trimming: 7 bases; junction bases outside the gene matches: 5. There are 14 residues in the CDR3. The DNA for the CDR3 is TGTGCCAGCAGTGAACAGGGGGCGGGCGGGGAGCTGTTTTTT. The encoded protein is CASSEQGAGGELFF.

This clonotype showed up just a few times. The V gene is TRBV11-2, the J gene TRBJ1-4; D might be TRBD1 (6 bases). V lost 1 base and J lost 5, with 14 bases in between. This CDR3 is built from 16 residues. Germline-derived CDR1 and CDR2 are SGHAT and FQNNGV. Written as DNA, the CDR3 is TGTGCCAGCAGCTTAGCCCCGACAGGCGCGAATGAAAAACTGTTTTTT. This sequence encodes CASSLAPTGANEKLFF.